This record covers a single T cell receptor beta chain. Trimming left V 0 bases short and J 0 bases short, with 9 bases between. Germline V gene lookup returns CDR1 MNHEY and CDR2 SVGAGI. This CDR3 spans 16 amino acids. This sample is drawn from a study of blood T cell repertoires in COVID-19. Study overall: Sites across the United States, Italy and Spain contributed samples from acute and convalescent COVID-19. T cells, B-cell-depleted T cells, or PBMCs supplied cDNA or gDNA.

Per the study methods: Nucleated cell number was recorded as an estimate derived from reference gene primer amplification. Using immunoSEQ multiplex PCR, the repertoire was profiled, and TCRdb retains in-frame clones only, with some absent. The V and J calls and clone size are taken from that table; D and trimming were inferred from the DNA. Of roughly 90,000 clones listed, around 85% were seen once; the top ten hold 9.5% to 15%. The specimen sequenced was peripheral blood. The chain uses TRBV6-5 and TRBJ2-1; possible D gene TRBD1, 5 bases. The receptor was derived from a human donor in a cohort sampled during active COVID-19. CDR3 bases: TGTGCCAGCAGTTACTCTCAGGGTTCCTCCTACAATGAGCAGTTCTTC. Residues: CASSYSQGSSYNEQFF.